The 29 T cell receptor beta chains below come from one sample, sequenced in a study of CD8 T cells in ankylosing spondylitis. TCRdb itself ran the 5' RACE reads through MiXCR, one entry per CDR3 protein. The repertoire holds about 35,000 distinct CDR3 sequences, with over 9% as singletons. The sequencing sample was made of blood, either unsorted or a sorted T cell fraction (not recorded which). These receptor sequences come from a male donor with ankylosing spondylitis or in good health (not recorded which).

This clonotype was seen at least ten times. The chain links TRBV12-3 or TRBV12-4 to TRBJ1-1, with TRBD1 matching 9 bases. The ends lost 6 bases at V and 5 bases at J; junction bases unmatched: 7. The CDR3 has 14 amino acids. The CDR3 nucleotides read TGTGCCAGCAGCCTCGACAGGGGGTGGACTGAAGCTTTCTTT. Translated: CASSLDRGWTEAFF.

Many counts were recorded for this clonotype. The rearrangement joins TRBV3-1 to TRBJ2-3, with D unclear. The CDR3 runs 14 residues. Trimming stripped 3 bases from V and 0 bases from J, with 7 bases between. Germline lookup yields CDR1 LGHDT and CDR2 YNNKEL (reference sequence). CDR3 loop: CASSHGVSTDTQYF. CDR3 coding DNA: TGTGCCAGCAGCCACGGCGTTAGCACAGATACGCAGTATTTT.

This clonotype was detected many times. The J gene is TRBJ2-7, the V gene TRBV12-3 or TRBV12-4; D is possibly TRBD1 (6 bases). The ends were cut back, 6 bases at V and 3 bases at J, with 12 bases in the middle. The CDR3 totals 13 residues. The chain's CDR3 is CASSKGQNYEQYF. CDR3 DNA: TGTGCCAGCAGCAAAGGACAGAACTACGAGCAGTACTTC.

In its sample, this clonotype was seen many times. The rearrangement joins TRBV12-3 or TRBV12-4 to TRBJ1-4; a possible D gene is TRBD1 (6 bases). CDR3 size: 12 residues. Trimming took off 10 bases at V and 8 bases at J, with 14 bases between the two ends. CDR3: CATKTGGEKLFF. CDR3 in DNA: TGTGCCACCAAAACCGGGGGCGAAAAACTGTTTTTT.

This clonotype was counted many times. The rearrangement links TRBV6-1 to TRBJ2-5; no clear D gene. This CDR3 comprises 15 residues. The germline V gene encodes CDR1 MNHNS and CDR2 SASEGT. Trimming pared 5 bases from V and 3 bases from J, leaving 16 bases between. CDR3 sequence (DNA): TGTGCCAGCAGTCGGAACCCGGCCCACAAAGAGACCCAGTACTTC. Translated, it gives CASSRNPAHKETQYF.

V usage is TRBV7-6 and J usage is TRBJ2-1, with TRBD2 identical over 11 bases. With V trimmed by 1 base and J by 6 bases, 8 bases remained unmatched. This CDR3 comprises 17 residues. Germline-derived CDR1 and CDR2 are SGHVS and FNYEAQ. CDR3 protein: CASSLELVGLAGNEQFF. The CDR3 DNA reads TGTGCCAGCAGCTTAGAGTTAGTCGGACTAGCGGGCAATGAGCAGTTCTTC.

This clonotype was seen only a few times. A read error may be the cause here, since a much bigger clone is one base away. The chain employs TRBV7-6 and TRBJ1-1, with 7 bases that match TRBD1. The CDR3 is 16 residues long. Germline lookup yields CDR1 SGHVS and CDR2 FNYEAQ. With 0 bases clipped from V and 5 bases from J, the junction kept 9 bases outside the gene matches. The CDR3 is CASSLAGTVTKTEAFF. In DNA, the CDR3 is TGTGCCAGCAGCTTAGCGGGGACAGTAACGAAAACTGAAGCTTTCTTT.

This clonotype was picked up many times. This chain joins TRBV29-1 and TRBJ2-5; D is unresolved. The CDR3 totals 12 residues. Germline loops: CDR1 SQVTM, CDR2 ANQGSEA. Trimming cost V 4 bases and J 1 base, with 7 bases left between them. This CDR3 reads CSVGEVQETQYF. CDR3 coding DNA: TGCAGCGTTGGCGAAGTCCAAGAGACCCAGTACTTC.

This chain joins TRBV19 and TRBJ2-7; TRBD2 matches at 12 bases. V lost 5 bases and J lost 7; bases outside the gene matches: 6. The length of the CDR3 is 14 residues. Germline-derived CDR1 and CDR2 are LNHDA and SQIVND (reference sequence). The CDR3 is CASSVLAGGEEQYF. The CDR3 DNA reads as TGTGCCAGTAGTGTACTAGCGGGAGGAGAAGAGCAGTACTTC. The full variable domain, rest sourced from reference TRBV19 and TRBJ2-7, is DGGITQSPKYLFRKEGQNVTLSCEQNLNHDAMYWYRQDPGQGLRLIYYSQIVNDFQKGDIAEGYSVSREKKESFPLTVTSAQKNPTAFYLCASSVLAGGEEQYFGPGTRLTVT.

The sample holds many counts of this clonotype. V gene TRBV9 combines with J gene TRBJ2-1; 7 bases are a match to TRBD2. CDR3 size: 15 residues. Germline assignment: CDR1 SGDLS and CDR2 YYNGEE. The J segment lost 1 base and the V segment lost 0 bases, leaving 1 base of the junction unmatched. The CDR3 DNA sequence: TGTGCCAGCAGCGTAGTCGGGGGGTCCTACAATGAGCAGTTCTTC. Its protein is CASSVVGGSYNEQFF.

This clonotype has ten or more counts. The chain uses TRBV27 and TRBJ2-2, with 9 bases fitting TRBD1. The CDR3 has 15 amino acids. Germline trimming cut 5 bases from V and 3 bases from J; bases unmatched to any gene: 4. Germline assignment: CDR1 MNHEY and CDR2 SMNVEV (reference sequence). CDR3 sequence: CASSQRDRDTGELFF. CDR3 DNA: TGTGCCAGCAGTCAAAGGGACAGGGACACCGGGGAGCTGTTTTTT.

This clonotype was picked up many times. The genes are TRBV7-2 and TRBJ1-2, with D possibly TRBD1 on 5 matching bases. The CDR3 consists of 14 residues. Germline V gene sequence: CDR1 SGHTA, CDR2 FQGNSA. The V end was cut by 0 bases, the J end by 4 bases, with 9 bases between. The CDR3 region is CASSLADSPYGYTF. The CDR3 nucleotides are TGTGCCAGCAGCTTAGCAGACAGCCCCTATGGCTACACCTTC.

This clonotype has ten or more counts. The gene calls are TRBV18 and TRBJ1-1; no firm D call. Germline V gives CDR1 KGHSH, CDR2 LQKENI. Trimming took 4 bases from V and 6 from J, leaving 9 bases between them. This CDR3 region has 12 residues. The chain's CDR3 is CASSLGLAEAFF. The CDR3 bases are TGTGCCAGCTCACTAGGGCTCGCTGAAGCTTTCTTT.

This clonotype turned up a few times. The chain joins TRBV2 to TRBJ2-7, with a possible D match to TRBD2 (5 bases). The CDR3 consists of 12 residues. CDR1 is SNHLY, CDR2 FYNNEI, per germline. Deletions cut 6 bases from V and 6 bases from J, with 12 bases between. The CDR3 is CASRLGPFEQYF. In DNA, the CDR3 is TGTGCCAGCAGACTAGGACCCTTCGAGCAGTACTTC.

This clonotype was seen many times. The chain uses TRBV12-3 or TRBV12-4 and TRBJ2-7, with D possibly TRBD2 on 5 matching bases. This CDR3 region has 12 residues. V gave up 6 bases and J gave up 5 bases, with 11 bases separating them. DNA of the CDR3: TGTGCCAGCAGACTGGAGGAGGACGAGCAGTACTTC. Amino acids: CASRLEEDEQYF.

The table lists this clonotype with many counts. The chain uses TRBV5-1 and TRBJ2-1; 9 nucleotides match TRBD2. This CDR3 is 15 amino acids long. Germline V lookup: CDR1 SGHRS, CDR2 YFSETQ. V was clipped by 4 bases and J by 8 bases; unmatched bases: 10. CDR3 bases: TGCGCCAGCAGCCCTCTAGCGGGATCGGGCGATGAGCAGTTCTTC. This encodes CASSPLAGSGDEQFF.

At least ten counts were recorded for this clonotype. This chain uses TRBV4-1 with TRBJ2-6; 7 bases agree with TRBD1. CDR1 is MGHRA, CDR2 YSYEKL, per germline. Trimming removed 3 bases from V and 3 bases from J; junction bases left unmatched: 8. The CDR3 has 17 residues. CDR3 sequence reads: CASSHLGGALGANVLTF. The CDR3 DNA is TGCGCCAGCAGCCACTTAGGGGGCGCGCTTGGGGCCAACGTCCTGACTTTC.

This clonotype was counted many times. V and J are TRBV5-1 and TRBJ1-2, with unresolved D. The CDR3 totals 15 residues. V was clipped by 6 bases and J by 1 base, with 16 bases between them. Germline CDR1 is SGHRS and CDR2 is YFSETQ. CDR3 protein: CASTPHRESNYGYTF. The CDR3 DNA sequence: TGCGCCAGCACACCCCACCGGGAGAGTAACTATGGCTACACCTTC.

This clonotype was seen many times. This chain uses TRBV29-1 with TRBJ2-1; 8 nucleotides line up with TRBD2. J lost 7 bases, V lost 1 base, and 9 bases had no gene match. The CDR3 covers 15 residues. CDR1 SQVTM and CDR2 ANQGSEA come from the germline V gene. CDR3 DNA: TGCAGCGTTGAAGTCCGGGGGGGAGTGATTAATGAGCAGTTCTTC. It yields the protein CSVEVRGGVINEQFF.

Many counts were recorded for this clonotype. The chain employs TRBV28 and TRBJ1-5; D unresolved. The length of the CDR3 is 12 residues. Germline V gives CDR1 MDHEN, CDR2 SYDVKM. V was trimmed by 6 bases and J by 0 bases, leaving 3 bases between them. CDR3 loop: CASRYSNQPQHF. As DNA, the CDR3 is TGTGCCAGCAGGTATAGCAATCAGCCCCAGCATTTT.

This clonotype was detected ten times or more. The J gene is TRBJ2-3, the V gene TRBV6-2 or TRBV6-3; D may be TRBD1 (6 bases). CDR1 and CDR2 (germline): MNHEY, SVGEGT. This CDR3 spans 13 amino acids. V gave up 6 bases and J gave up 4 bases, with 11 bases separating them. CDR3 in DNA: TGTGCCAGCAGAGGGGGATTCGCAGATACGCAGTATTTT. Translating gives CASRGGFADTQYF.

This clonotype was counted a few times. The chain has TRBV29-1 and TRBJ2-1; TRBD2 matches at 9 bases. CDR1 SQVTM and CDR2 ANQGSEA come from the germline V gene. The junction had 9 bases not matched to a gene; V was cut back by 1 base and J by 5 bases. The CDR3 loop spans 16 amino acids. This chain's CDR3 is CSVEGISGSRDNEQFF. DNA of the CDR3: TGCAGCGTTGAAGGGATTAGCGGGAGCAGGGACAATGAGCAGTTCTTC.

This clonotype was found a few times. The V call is TRBV18, the J call TRBJ1-3, with unresolved D. Trimming took 0 bases from V and 1 from J, leaving 13 bases between them. CDR1 KGHSH and CDR2 LQKENI come from the germline V gene. The CDR3 has 17 amino acids. CDR3 coding DNA: TGTGCCAGCTCACCACCCCGACATTCTGTTTCTGGAAACACCATATATTTT. Its translation: CASSPPRHSVSGNTIYF. Supplemented by reference TRBV18 and TRBJ1-3, the full variable domain reads NAGVMQNPRHLVRRRGQEARLRCSPMKGHSHVYWYRQLPEEGLKFMVYLQKENIIDESGMPKERFSAEFPKEGPSILRIQQVVRGDSAAYFCASSPPRHSVSGNTIYFGEGSWLTVV.

This clonotype has at least ten counts. The rearrangement uses TRBV9 and TRBJ2-5; 10 bases are shared with TRBD2. CDR3 length: 16 amino acids. J gave up 4 bases and V 0 bases, and 6 bases lay outside the gene matches. Germline CDR1 is SGDLS and CDR2 is YYNGEE. The CDR3 DNA follows: TGTGCCAGCAGCGTAGAAGCTAGCGGGAGTGCAGAGACCCAGTACTTC. It is translated as CASSVEASGSAETQYF.

This clonotype was detected ten times or more. The gene calls are TRBV9 and TRBJ1-4; no clear D gene. Germline V gene data show CDR1 as SGDLS and CDR2 as YYNGEE. This CDR3 has 17 amino acids. V was pared by 4 bases and J by 3 bases, with 19 bases between. The CDR3 DNA follows: TGTGCCAGCAGCCCCGTGGGCTCCAAGAGTCCTAATGAAAAACTGTTTTTT. It translates to CASSPVGSKSPNEKLFF.

This clonotype was seen repeatedly, ten times or more. This rearrangement joins TRBV20-1 to TRBJ2-3, with 14 bases aligning to TRBD2. V lost 5 bases to trimming and J lost 4 bases; unmatched junction nucleotides: 5. CDR3 length: 15 amino acids. The germline V gene encodes CDR1 DFQATT and CDR2 SNEGSKA (reference sequence). The CDR3 is CSAPGLAGVSDTQYF. In DNA form, the CDR3 reads TGCAGTGCTCCGGGACTAGCGGGAGTGTCAGATACGCAGTATTTT.

The table lists this clonotype with many counts. This chain connects TRBV12-3 or TRBV12-4 to TRBJ2-1; TRBD2 might be the D (6 bases). The CDR3 length is 12 residues. Trimming stripped 3 bases from V and 7 bases from J, with 7 bases between. DNA of the CDR3: TGTGCCAGCAGTTTTGGGGGGAATGAGCAGTTCTTC. Residues: CASSFGGNEQFF.

This clonotype was observed at least ten times. This chain joins TRBV15 and TRBJ2-1; maybe TRBD2 (5 bases). V was cut by 0 bases and J by 4 bases, with 13 bases left in between. The CDR3 covers 16 residues. CDR1 and CDR2 from the germline V gene are LNHNV and YYDKDF (reference sequence). CDR3 nucleotides: TGTGCCACCAGCAGAGATTCAAGCGGACCATACAATGAGCAGTTCTTC. It translates to CATSRDSSGPYNEQFF. Combining the CDR3 with reference TRBV15 and TRBJ2-1 gives the whole variable domain DAMVIQNPRYQVTQFGKPVTLSCSQTLNHNVMYWYQQKSSQAPKLLFHYYDKDFNNEADTPDNFQSRRPNTSFCFLDIRSPGLGDTAMYLCATSRDSSGPYNEQFFGPGTRLTVL.

Of note for this clonotype: Germline is not matched at one junction end, which may reflect a read error. The chain couples TRBV7-2 to TRBJ2-3; D is unclear. CDR1 is SGHTA, CDR2 FQGNSA, per germline. The CDR3 runs to 12 residues. Here the CDR3 reads CASSPAADTEYF. The CDR3 nucleotides read TGTGCCAGCAGCCCAGCCGCAGATACGGAGTATTTT.